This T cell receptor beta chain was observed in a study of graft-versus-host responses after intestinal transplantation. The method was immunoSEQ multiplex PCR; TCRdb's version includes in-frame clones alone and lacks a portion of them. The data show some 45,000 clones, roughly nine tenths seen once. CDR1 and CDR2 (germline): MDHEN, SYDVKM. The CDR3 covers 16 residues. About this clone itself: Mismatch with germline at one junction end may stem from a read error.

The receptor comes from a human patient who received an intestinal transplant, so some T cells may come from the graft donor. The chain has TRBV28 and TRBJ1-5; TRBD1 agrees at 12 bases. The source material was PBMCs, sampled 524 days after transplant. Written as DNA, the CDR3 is TGTGCCAGCAGTTTCACTGGGACAGGGGGCAAACAGCCCCAGCATTTT. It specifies CASSFTGTGGKQPQHF. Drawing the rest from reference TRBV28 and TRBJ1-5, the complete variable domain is DVKVTQSSRYLVKRTGEKVFLECVQDMDHENMFWYRQDPGLGLRLIYFSYDVKMKEKGDIPEGYSVSREKKERFSLILESASTNQTSMYLCASSFTGTGGKQPQHFGDGTRLSIL.